This TCR beta chain appears in the sequencing data of a study of T cell repertoires in cytomegalovirus infection. The overall study: Public TCR beta signature analysis indicated the presence of both CMV infection and matching HLA type.

MiXCR, run by TCRdb on the reads, gives a single entry per CDR3 protein. The sample includes about 130,000 distinct CDR3 sequences, about 31% of them seen just once. This clonotype was seen only once. The target antigen is unknown. Its ends do not fully match the called genes, so a read error is possible. The sample consisted of CD8+ T cells from cultured PBMCs, taken from culture after CMV antigen stimulation. The TCR was taken from a human donor in good health (CMV status not recorded). Some clones in this sample may be carry-over from other donors' samples.

CDR3 nucleotides: TGTGCCAGCAGCCAAGATCAGAAGAACACTGAAGCTTTCTTT. It encodes CASSQDQKNTEAFF. The V and J genes are TRBV4-1 and TRBJ1-1; D remains unclear. Germline-derived CDR1 and CDR2 are MGHRA and YSYEKL. This CDR3 comprises 14 residues.